This T cell receptor beta chain was identified during a study of T cell repertoires in ileal Crohn's disease. Findings and limits, study-wide: Endoscopic recurrence occurred in every patient whose clonality exceeded 26.8%.

Generated by immunoSEQ multiplex PCR, the TCRdb table keeps only in-frame clones and is missing some. The sample has about 14,000 clones, roughly 85% seen once. Germline V gene sequence: CDR1 MNHEY, CDR2 SMNVEV (reference sequence). V was pared by 2 bases and J by 2 bases, with 8 bases of the junction left unmatched. The CDR3 extends over 16 amino acids. Notes on this clone: The antigen remains unidentified.

The J gene is TRBJ2-7, the V gene TRBV27, with 8 bases lining up with TRBD1. Sequences were obtained from ileal tissue. The TCR sequence derives from an adult with Crohn's disease. CDR3 coding DNA: TGTGCCAGCAGTTTACAATTGGGGACAGGAGCCTACGAGCAGTACTTC. Translating it yields CASSLQLGTGAYEQYF.